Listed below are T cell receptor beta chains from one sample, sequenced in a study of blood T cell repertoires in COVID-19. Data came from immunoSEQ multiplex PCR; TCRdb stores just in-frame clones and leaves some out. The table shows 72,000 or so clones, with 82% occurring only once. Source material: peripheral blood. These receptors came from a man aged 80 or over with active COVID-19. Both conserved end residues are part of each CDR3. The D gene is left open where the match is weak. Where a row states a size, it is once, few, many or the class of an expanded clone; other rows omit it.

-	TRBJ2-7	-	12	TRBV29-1	TGCAGCGCCCTACCAGGGACTGGTGTGCAGTACTTC	CSALPGTGVQYF
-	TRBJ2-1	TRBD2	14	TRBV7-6	TGTGCCAGCAGCCCTGGACTAGCGGGGGATGAGCAGTTCTTC	CASSPGLAGDEQFF
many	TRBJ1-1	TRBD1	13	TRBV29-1	TGCAGCGCCTCAACAGGGGTGTGGGTCGAAGCTTTCTTT	CSASTGVWVEAFF
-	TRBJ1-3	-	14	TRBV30	TGTGCCTGGAGTCCAGGGAACTCTGGAAACACCATATATTTT	CAWSPGNSGNTIYF
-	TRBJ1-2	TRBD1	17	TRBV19	TGTGCCAGTACGGTCGGCCGGACAGGGGGTTATAGCTATGGCTACACCTTC	CASTVGRTGGYSYGYTF
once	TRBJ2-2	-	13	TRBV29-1	TGCAGCGTAGTCACAGGTCTCTCCGGGGAGCTGTTTTTT	CSVVTGLSGELFF
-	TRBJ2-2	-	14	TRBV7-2	TGTGCCAGCAGCTTATCCAGAAACACCGGGGAGCTGTTTTTT	CASSLSRNTGELFF
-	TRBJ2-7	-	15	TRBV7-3	TGTGCCAGCAGCTTACATAATGCGGGAACCTACGAGCAGTACTTC	CASSLHNAGTYEQYF
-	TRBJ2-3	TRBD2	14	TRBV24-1	TGTGCCACCAGTGGAGCGGGAGGTGCAGATACGCAGTATTTT	CATSGAGGADTQYF
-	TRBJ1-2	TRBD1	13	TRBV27	TGTGCCAGCAGTTTACGACAGGGCGATGGCTACACCTTC	CASSLRQGDGYTF
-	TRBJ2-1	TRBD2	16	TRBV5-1	TGCGCCAGCAGCTTGGGACTAGCGGGGGGGCGGAATGAGCAGTTCTTC	CASSLGLAGGRNEQFF
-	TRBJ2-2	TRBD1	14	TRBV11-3	TGTGCCAGCAGCCCGGGACAGGGGGCTGTGGAGCTGTTTTTT	CASSPGQGAVELFF
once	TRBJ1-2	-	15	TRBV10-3	TGTGCCATCAGTGAGGGGCAAAAGCTGAACTATGGCTACACCTTC	CAISEGQKLNYGYTF
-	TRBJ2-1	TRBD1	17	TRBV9	TGTGCCAGCAGCGTGTCGATGGGACAGGGGGCCTACAATGAGCAGTTCTTC	CASSVSMGQGAYNEQFF
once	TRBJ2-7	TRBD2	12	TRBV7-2	TGTGCCAGCAGCAGGGGACTAGACGAGCAGTACTTC	CASSRGLDEQYF
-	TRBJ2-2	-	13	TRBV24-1	TGTGCCACCAGGGCTTCGAACACCGGGGAGCTGTTTTTT	CATRASNTGELFF
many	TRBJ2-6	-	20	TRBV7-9	TGTGCCAGCAGCACGGGGGTGGTTGGCAAGTTAGACTCTGGGGCCAACGTCCTGACTTTC	CASSTGVVGKLDSGANVLTF
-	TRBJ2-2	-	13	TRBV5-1	TGCGCCAGCAGCACGAACGGGGACGGGGAGCTGTTTTTT	CASSTNGDGELFF
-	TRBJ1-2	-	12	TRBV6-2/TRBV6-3	TGTGCCAGCAGCGACAGAAACTATGGCTACACCTTC	CASSDRNYGYTF
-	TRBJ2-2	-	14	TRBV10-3	TGTGCCTTTTCAGAGGACACCGTGGCCGGGGAGCTGTTTTTT	CAFSEDTVAGELFF
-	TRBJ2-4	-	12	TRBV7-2	TGTGCCAGCAGTAACTCCGGGACATATTCTGTCTTC	CASSNSGTYSVF
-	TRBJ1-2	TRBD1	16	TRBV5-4	TGTGCCAGCAGCCCGCGGACAGGGGTCGGTAACTATGGCTACACCTTC	CASSPRTGVGNYGYTF
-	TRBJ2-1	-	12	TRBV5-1	TGCGCCAGCAGCCCTCCCGCTAGTGAGCAGTTCTTC	CASSPPASEQFF
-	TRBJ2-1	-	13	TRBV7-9	TGTGCCAGCAGCTTAGATTGGGGCGATGAGCAGTTCTTC	CASSLDWGDEQFF
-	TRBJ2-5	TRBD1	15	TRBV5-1	TGCGCCAGCAGCTTGGAGCAGGGGGCCCAAGAGACCCAGTACTTC	CASSLEQGAQETQYF
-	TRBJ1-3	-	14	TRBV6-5	TGTGCCAGCAGCTCCAGGGTCTCTGGAAACACCATATATTTT	CASSSRVSGNTIYF
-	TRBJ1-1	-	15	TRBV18	TGTGCCAGCTCACGCGGGGCCGATACGAACACTGAAGCTTTCTTT	CASSRGADTNTEAFF
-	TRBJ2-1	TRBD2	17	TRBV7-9	TGTGCCAGCAGCGGGGGACTAGCGGGAGGAGTTTACAATGAGCAGTTCTTC	CASSGGLAGGVYNEQFF
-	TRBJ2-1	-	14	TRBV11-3	TGTGCCAGCAGCGGGGGAGGTTCCTACAATGAGCAGTTCTTC	CASSGGGSYNEQFF
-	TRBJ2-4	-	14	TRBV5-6	TGTGCCAGCAGCCCGGTGGGGGGTTGGAGCATTCAGTACTTC	CASSPVGGWSIQYF
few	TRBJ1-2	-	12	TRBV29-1	TGCAGCGTTACGGAGGGAAACTATGGCTACACCTTC	CSVTEGNYGYTF
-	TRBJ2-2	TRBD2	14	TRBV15	TGTGCCACCAGAAGCGGGGGAAACACCGGGGAGCTGTTTTTT	CATRSGGNTGELFF
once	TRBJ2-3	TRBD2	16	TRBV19	TGTGCCAGTAGTCGACTAGCGGGGGGGTCTACAGATACGCAGTATTTT	CASSRLAGGSTDTQYF
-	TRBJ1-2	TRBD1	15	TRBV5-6	TGTGCCAGCAGCCGGCGTGGACAGGGGGCGGAGGGCTACACCTTC	CASSRRGQGAEGYTF
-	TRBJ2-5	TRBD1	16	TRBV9	TGTGCCAGCAGCCCCCCAGGGTTCAGGGGGCAAGAGACCCAGTACTTC	CASSPPGFRGQETQYF
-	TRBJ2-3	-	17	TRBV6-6	TGTGCCAGCAGTCCGGTACAGGGAAGGAAGTGGGCAGATACGCAGTATTTT	CASSPVQGRKWADTQYF
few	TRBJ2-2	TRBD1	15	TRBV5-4	TGTGCCAGCAGCTTAAGCGGACAGGCGGTCGGGGAGCTGTTTTTT	CASSLSGQAVGELFF
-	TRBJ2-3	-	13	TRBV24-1	TGTGCCACCAGGGAGGGGGCCACAGATACGCAGTATTTT	CATREGATDTQYF
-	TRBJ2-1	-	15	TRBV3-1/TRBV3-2	TGTGCCAGCAGCCAAGAGGCCGACTACTACAATGAGCAGTTCTTC	CASSQEADYYNEQFF
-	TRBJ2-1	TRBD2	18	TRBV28	TGTGCCAGCAGTTTAAGTCGCGGGAGACTTAAGACCTACAATGAGCAGTTCTTC	CASSLSRGRLKTYNEQFF
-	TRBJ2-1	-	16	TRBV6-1	TGTGCCAGCAGTGAAGGATTACAGATACGATACAATGAGCAGTTCTTC	CASSEGLQIRYNEQFF
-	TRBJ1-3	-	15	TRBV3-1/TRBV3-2	TGTGCCAGCAGCCAAGTACGCAGCTCTGGAAACACCATATATTTT	CASSQVRSSGNTIYF